A selection of T cell receptor beta chains follows, all from one sample in a study of shared T cell receptors in the human thymus. Profiling relied on immunoSEQ multiplex PCR, and the TCRdb table lists in-frame clones only, not all of them. Among approximately 760,000 clones, 75% to 90% were seen once, and the ten largest hold 0.0095% to 0.013%. In addition, the sample was reused for a study of human thymus T cells.

The sequencing input was thymocytes. These receptor sequences come from a girl less than two years old with a congenital heart defect. Each CDR3 is given with its conserved first and last residue. Each record gives: V gene, J gene, CDR3 protein.

TRBV6-5	TRBJ1-2	CASIEGRIHGYTF
TRBV6-1	TRBJ2-1	CASRVTGEQFF
TRBV18	TRBJ1-3	CASSPRLQGAAGNTIYF
TRBV27	TRBJ2-2	CASKTETFLDTGELFF
TRBV7-2	TRBJ2-4	CASSRGRGGLPKNIQYF
TRBV14	TRBJ2-6	CASSQWGAGANVLTF
TRBV4-1	TRBJ1-5	CASSQDSVLDRGVWGNQPQHF
TRBV2	TRBJ1-2	CASSFRGFRYGYTF
TRBV19	TRBJ1-1	CASILTVRTDLNTEAFF
TRBV11-2	TRBJ1-3	CASSSSGISGNTIYF
TRBV29-1	TRBJ1-2	CSVGDRANYGYTF
TRBV6-1	TRBJ1-1	CASSEAPRGRRTEAFF
TRBV19	TRBJ1-2	CASSPPDYGYTF
TRBV6-1	TRBJ2-5	CASRSPVPGETQYF
TRBV4-1	TRBJ1-6	CASSPRGGSPLHF
TRBV18	TRBJ1-2	CASSLETRGTGYTF
TRBV2	TRBJ2-1	CASSVLTGYNEQFF
TRBV5-5	TRBJ2-5	CASSLRELAGGEETQYF
TRBV9	TRBJ1-2	CASSWGDGYTF
TRBV6-5	TRBJ1-3	CASSRTGGSGNTIYF
TRBV7-2	TRBJ1-1	CASSLARERVNTEAFF
TRBV6-5	TRBJ2-7	CASSYGTSGDHYEQYF
TRBV27	TRBJ2-2	CASTIRRTEANTGELFF
TRBV6-1	TRBJ1-1	CASLTAMNTEAFF
TRBV7-8	TRBJ1-2	CASSLLHRGYGYTF
TRBV5-1	NA	CASSSYATSSYEQYF
TRBV27	TRBJ1-1	CASSFRNGEAFF
TRBV2	TRBJ1-2	CARKTGGLINTF
TRBV18	TRBJ1-1	CASSPPRKQGSNTEAFF
TRBV18	TRBJ2-5	CASSIRQGGETQYF
TRBV6-1	TRBJ1-4	CASIADRREEKLFF
TRBV18	TRBJ1-1	CASSLLQGIAEAFF
TRBV19	TRBJ1-5	CASSLTRGLSNQPQHF
TRBV19	TRBJ1-1	CASTRSRHRENTEAFF
TRBV6-1	TRBJ1-4	CASSERPVLRGLYEKLFF
TRBV7-2	TRBJ1-5	CASSVSRGQPQHF
TRBV5-6	TRBJ1-5	CASSLWATHSNQPQHF
TRBV18	TRBJ2-1	CASSPKTGEVYNEQFF
TRBV20-1	TRBJ1-2	CSARERARGTF
TRBV2	TRBJ2-7	CASRTRSWGLAPGEQYF
TRBV6-6	TRBJ1-2	CASSYSGETGNWGYTF
TRBV6-1	TRBJ1-2	CASSEVRGGRINEMGYTF
TRBV19	TRBJ1-5	CASSTEQGLGNQPQHF
TRBV7-6	TRBJ2-7	CASSPKGSGGHSEQYF
TRBV5-6	TRBJ2-3	CASSLMTSGVPTSTDTQYF
TRBV14	TRBJ2-5	CASSPQREQETQYF
TRBV6-5	TRBJ1-2	CASRPPGTGFYGYTF
TRBV7-5	TRBJ2-4	CARSLDIAKNIQYF
TRBV6-1	TRBJ2-7	CASSDTTQRYMCYEQYF
TRBV19	TRBJ1-1	CATYVNRGRTEAFF
TRBV5-4	TRBJ2-5	CASSRAKQGALEETQYF
TRBV5-1	TRBJ1-6	CASSLVPLGTGVNSPLHF
TRBV29-1	TRBJ1-1	CSVGQGKDTEAFF
TRBV28	TRBJ1-5	CASSSPTGGAFNQPQHF
TRBV18	TRBJ1-5	CASSPKGQSNQPQHF
TRBV28	TRBJ2-7	CASSRLAGPGEQYF
TRBV11-2	TRBJ1-5	CASSPRAGTGRNQPQHF